This T cell receptor beta chain was sequenced in a study of blood T cells in healthy people across ages. V lost 6 bases and J lost 6; bases outside the gene matches: 10. This CDR3 contains 14 residues. Looked up from germline, CDR1 is MNHNY and CDR2 is SVGAGI (reference sequence). This clonotype was counted a few times. Primers used in a second PCR of roughly 6 to 11 cycles were a sample-barcoded 5' primer and a J-beta primer mix. TCRdb re-derived calls from the 5' RACE reads in MiXCR, one entry per CDR3 protein. Altogether hundreds of thousands of distinct CDR3 sequences are present, around two fifths being singletons, with the ten largest covering 25% to 35%.

This clonotype was obtained from a man older than 75 in good health. The sample was blood. This chain links TRBV6-6 with TRBJ2-7, with 8 bases that match TRBD1. CDR3 region: CASSKNQGAGEQYF. DNA of the CDR3: TGTGCCAGCAGCAAGAACCAGGGGGCCGGCGAGCAGTACTTC.